This paragraph reports one T cell receptor beta chain. The antigen remains undetermined. These data are taken from a study of monozygotic twins with inflammatory bowel disease. General observations from the study: No one strong IBD-associated signal or clonotype was supported.

The germline V gene encodes CDR1 MNHEY and CDR2 SVGEGT. The CDR3 totals 16 residues. Approximately 3.5 ug of total RNA went into each TCR library. Nested amplification of TCRalpha and TCRbeta cDNA involved two PCRs of around 15 and 10 cycles. TCRdb re-called the 5' RACE reads, yielding one record per CDR3 amino acid sequence without DNA. Its table lists about 140,000 distinct CDR3 sequences. With no T cell sorting beforehand, total RNA was isolated from whole blood. The source of this sequence is a human donor with ulcerative colitis or Crohn's disease, or a healthy co-twin of an affected twin (not recorded which). Material for sequencing was blood. The rearrangement uses TRBV6-2 or TRBV6-3 and TRBJ2-2; there is no DNA to check the TCRdb D call of TRBD2. The CDR3 spells CASSYGAGRFTGELFF.